The clone carrying this TCR beta chain turned up a few times. The antigen is not known. The junction does not match germline at one end; this may be a read error. Unique molecular identifiers were carried by the TCR beta cDNA libraries. TCRdb ran MiXCR on the PCR reads and lists one entry per CDR3 protein. The table lists hundreds of thousands of distinct CDR3 sequences, around 44% of them singletons. The data are from a study of post-analysis software for immune sequencing data. Study outcomes and limitations: Five TRBV segments were significantly more frequent in patients than in controls. TRBV5-6, TRBV5-1 and TRBV20-1 were among these segments.

Germline V CDR1 and CDR2: DFQATT, SNEGSKA (reference sequence). CDR3 length: 14 residues. This chain links TRBV20-1 with TRBJ2-3; 7 bases are shared with TRBD2. The receptor was isolated from a girl aged 10-17 years with multiple sclerosis. Material for sequencing was blood. CDR3 sequence (DNA): TGCAGTGCCCAAGCGGGAACTAGCACAGATATGCAGTATTTT. Translated, it gives CSAQAGTSTDMQYF.